Below are 14 T cell receptor beta chains sequenced from a single sample in a study of OX40 agonist ivuxolimab in advanced cancers. Library preparation employed the immunoSEQ multiplex PCR assay. TCRdb carries this immuneACCESS record with in-frame sequences only. Its versions omit some clonotypes, under half of them owing to an unresolved V gene in the studies checked, with the rest unexplained. The sample table holds roughly 53,000 clones, of which 85% to 90% were seen once. The ten top clones hold roughly 4.8% of the sample. This specimen was CD4+ or CD8+ T cells sorted from blood, taken in a trial of the OX40 agonist ivuxolimab. The source of these receptors is an adult with an advanced solid tumor such as melanoma, head and neck, liver or kidney cancer.

This clone was counted a single time. The chain links TRBV11-2 to TRBJ2-1, with D perhaps being TRBD1 or TRBD2 (5 bases each). This CDR3 contains 16 residues. Trimming pared 1 base from V and 2 bases from J, leaving 12 bases between. Germline CDR1 is SGHAT and CDR2 is FQNNGV. In nucleotides, the CDR3 is TGTGCCAGCAGCTTAGCAGTCGGGGACCCCTACAATGAGCAGTTCTTC. It yields the protein CASSLAVGDPYNEQFF.

The rearrangement joins TRBV30 to TRBJ1-6; D not resolved. Deletions cut 5 bases from V and 8 bases from J, with 7 bases between. Germline values: CDR1 GTSNPN, CDR2 SVGIG (reference sequence). The CDR3 totals 11 residues. Written as DNA, the CDR3 is TGTGCCTGGGAAAAGGATTCACCCCTCCACTTT. This sequence encodes CAWEKDSPLHF.

V gene TRBV6-1 combines with J gene TRBJ1-5; 7 bases are shared with TRBD1. The CDR3 extends over 14 amino acids. J was trimmed by 4 bases and V by 10 bases; bases with no gene match: 10. Per the germline V gene, CDR1 is MNHNS and CDR2 is SASEGT. CDR3 bases: TGTGCCACCAAGGAGGGGGCCGGGAATCAGCCCCAGCATTTT. This codes for CATKEGAGNQPQHF.

The chain employs TRBV14 and TRBJ2-7, with TRBD2 as a possible D gene (6 bases). Germline-derived CDR1 and CDR2 are SGHDN and FVKESK. This CDR3 comprises 11 residues. Trimming shortened V by 8 bases and J by 5 bases, and 10 bases separated the two germline ends. CDR3 DNA: TGTGCCAGCGGAGGGTCTCACGAGCAGTACTTC. Its protein is CASGGSHEQYF.

V usage is TRBV6-1 and J usage is TRBJ1-2, with a tentative D call TRBD1 (5 bases). Trimming pared 1 base from V and 5 bases from J, leaving 14 bases between. CDR1 is MNHNS, CDR2 SASEGT, per germline. The CDR3 is 15 residues long. Here the CDR3 DNA reads TGTGCCAGCAGTGAAGGGGCAGGGTTAGGGTATGGCTACACCTTC. It translates to CASSEGAGLGYGYTF.

This clone was found once. The rearrangement links TRBV10-1 to TRBJ2-2, with no clear D. This CDR3 has 15 amino acids. V was shortened by 4 bases and J by 0 bases, with 9 bases between the two germline ends. Germline V lookup: CDR1 WNHNN, CDR2 SYGVQD (reference sequence). The CDR3 DNA sequence: TGCGCCAGCAGTGGGACGGAGACGAACACCGGGGAGCTGTTTTTT. It encodes CASSGTETNTGELFF.

This chain links TRBV19 with TRBJ2-2; D is possibly TRBD1 (6 bases). Germline-derived CDR1 and CDR2 are LNHDA and SQIVND (reference sequence). Trimming cost V 2 bases and J 8 bases, with 15 bases left between them. The CDR3 covers 15 residues. The CDR3 is CASSIPRTARGELFF. In DNA form, the CDR3 reads TGTGCCAGTAGTATACCGCGGACAGCCAGGGGGGAGCTGTTTTTT.

The J gene is TRBJ1-5, the V gene TRBV6-4; D unclear. The germline V gene has CDR1 MRHNA and CDR2 SNTAGT. The V end was cut by 2 bases, the J end by 0 bases, with 23 bases between. This CDR3 spans 20 amino acids. In DNA, the CDR3 is TGTGCCAGCAGTGACCGCCCGGGAGTTAGGCCCCCCAATAGCAATCAGCCCCAGCATTTT. Translated: CASSDRPGVRPPNSNQPQHF.

The V call is TRBV9, the J call TRBJ1-3; D gene uncertain. Germline lookup yields CDR1 SGDLS and CDR2 YYNGEE. The CDR3 runs to 18 residues. The germline V and J ends were trimmed by 0 bases and 2 bases, with 18 bases remaining between them. The CDR3 nucleotides are TGTGCCAGCAGCGTAGAACTGTATGACCCAGCCGCTGGAAACACCATATATTTT. It codes for CASSVELYDPAAGNTIYF.

This clone is a singleton in its sample. The chain recombines TRBV5-4 with TRBJ1-3, with 7 nucleotides matching TRBD1. The CDR3 is 13 amino acids. J gave up 4 bases and V 4 bases, and 2 bases lay outside the gene matches. Germline V gene lookup returns CDR1 SGHNT and CDR2 YYREEE (reference sequence). In DNA, the CDR3 is TGTGCCAGCAGCCGGGACAGAGGAAACACCATATATTTT. Translating it yields CASSRDRGNTIYF.

The chain links TRBV6-5 to TRBJ1-2, with D uncertain. The V gene's germline CDR1 is MNHEY and CDR2 SVGAGI. Deletions cut 6 bases from V and 3 bases from J, with 11 bases between. This CDR3 spans 13 amino acids. The CDR3 coding sequence is TGTGCCAGCAGATCCCCTTGGGACTATGGCTACACCTTC. Translated, it gives CASRSPWDYGYTF.

The chain has TRBV18 and TRBJ1-2; D not certain. V was trimmed by 4 bases and J by 4 bases, leaving 16 bases between them. Germline V gene lookup returns CDR1 KGHSH and CDR2 LQKENI. This CDR3 spans 15 amino acids. This CDR3 reads CASSLEVGFGYGYTF. The CDR3 DNA is TGTGCCAGCTCACTGGAGGTTGGGTTTGGCTATGGCTACACCTTC.

The rearrangement uses TRBV5-4 and TRBJ2-7, with TRBD1 identical over 9 bases. The CDR3 totals 15 residues. Germline V gives CDR1 SGHNT, CDR2 YYREEE (reference sequence). The trim removed 4 bases at V and 3 bases at J, leaving 8 bases unmatched. CDR3 in amino acids: CASSLPGQGSYEQYF. The CDR3 coding sequence is TGTGCCAGCAGCCTCCCGGGACAGGGTAGCTACGAGCAGTACTTC.

The rearrangement joins TRBV2 to TRBJ2-2, with 8 bases fitting TRBD1. V shed 7 bases, J shed 0 bases, and the junction held 4 bases outside the gene matches. This CDR3 is built from 15 residues. Looked up from germline, CDR1 is SNHLY and CDR2 is FYNNEI. The CDR3 sequence: CASMRGQANTGELFF. The CDR3 DNA reads TGTGCCAGCATGAGGGGACAGGCGAACACCGGGGAGCTGTTTTTT.